The 10 T cell receptor beta chains reported below all come from one sample, sequenced in a study of beta chain features in type 1 diabetes. Study-wide results and limits: Significant though moderate, a shortening of TCRB CDR3s appeared in all four CD4+ subsets of Type 1 diabetes patients.

Of the isolated RNA, all was reverse transcribed, and so the sequenced material was expressed TCRB transcripts. Here immunoSEQ multiplex PCR was the method, and the copy in TCRdb shows in-frame clones only, minus some. The repertoire has around 260,000 clones, roughly 21% of them found once; the top ten carry 0.025% to 0.035%. Their specific antigens are unknown. Sequenced sample: naive CD4+ T cells from blood. The receptor source for this set is a woman in her 40s with type 1 diabetes.

In this sample, this clone turned up a few times. The chain is built from TRBV9 and TRBJ1-2; no clear D gene. This CDR3 has 14 amino acids. Germline CDR1 SGDLS, CDR2 YYNGEE. The V gene lost 0 bases and the J gene lost 4 bases, with 10 bases spanning the gap. This CDR3 reads CASSVGNGAYGYTF. In DNA, the CDR3 is TGTGCCAGCAGCGTAGGAAATGGAGCCTATGGCTACACCTTC.

The chain recombines TRBV29-1 with TRBJ2-3; the D is unclear. V dropped 4 bases and J dropped 0 bases, with 8 bases sitting between them. Germline lookup yields CDR1 SQVTM and CDR2 ANQGSEA. The length of the CDR3 is 13 residues. The CDR3 protein is CSVVRTSTDTQYF. In DNA form, the CDR3 reads TGCAGCGTTGTTAGAACTAGCACAGATACGCAGTATTTT.

This clone has just a few counts. The chain employs TRBV27 and TRBJ2-7, with 10 bases identical to TRBD1. Germline V gene lookup returns CDR1 MNHEY and CDR2 SMNVEV (reference sequence). CDR3 length: 14 amino acids. V lost 6 bases, J lost 3 bases, and 5 bases stayed unmatched. CDR3 region: CASRRGQGVYEQYF. The CDR3 region has the DNA TGTGCCAGCAGACGAGGACAGGGGGTCTACGAGCAGTACTTC.

This clone was counted between two and nine times. As DNA, the CDR3 is TGTGCCAGCCCAACCTACGAGCAGTACTTC. Protein: CASPTYEQYF. The rearrangement joins TRBV28 to TRBJ2-7; D is uncertain. With 8 bases removed from V and 2 bases from J, the gap between germline ends came to 4 bases. Germline V CDR1 and CDR2: MDHEN, SYDVKM. This CDR3 comprises 10 residues.

In its sample, this clone was seen a few times. The V and J genes are TRBV4-2 and TRBJ2-7; tentative D call: TRBD2 (5 bases). The CDR3 spans 15 residues. The germline V and J ends were trimmed by 6 bases and 2 bases, with 17 bases remaining between them. Germline lookup yields CDR1 LGHNA and CDR2 YNFKEQ. CDR3 nucleotide sequence: TGTGCCAGCAGGAAGGGAGCATCCGGCGCCTACGAGCAGTACTTC. Translating gives CASRKGASGAYEQYF.

The table lists this clone with a few counts. The chain combines TRBV7-9 with TRBJ1-1, with no clear D. The CDR3 consists of 14 residues. The V and J ends lost 3 bases and 5 bases respectively, with 13 bases between them. Germline assignment: CDR1 SEHNR and CDR2 FQNEAQ (reference sequence). CDR3 sequence reads: CASSFSNGETEAFF. The DNA of the CDR3 is TGTGCCAGCAGCTTTTCTAACGGGGAAACTGAAGCTTTCTTT.

The chain employs TRBV5-4 and TRBJ2-1; D uncertain. Trimming cost V 0 bases and J 11 bases, with 15 bases left between them. Germline CDR1 is SGHNT and CDR2 is YYREEE (reference sequence). This CDR3 region has 14 residues. Here the CDR3 reads CASSLEGEPFKQFF. As DNA, the CDR3 is TGTGCCAGCAGCTTGGAAGGAGAGCCATTTAAGCAGTTCTTC.

This clone was seen more than once but under ten times. CDR3 sequence (DNA): TGTGCCACCAGCAGAGATCCGGGGGGCACTGAAGCTTTCTTT. Translated: CATSRDPGGTEAFF. The V and J genes are TRBV15 and TRBJ1-1, with a possible D match to TRBD1 (5 bases). V was clipped by 0 bases and J by 4 bases, with 9 bases between them. CDR1 and CDR2 (germline): LNHNV, YYDKDF (reference sequence). There are 14 residues in the CDR3.

The chain links TRBV7-2 to TRBJ2-5; TRBD2 matches 13 bases. V dropped 5 bases and J dropped 5; count of bases not matched to a gene: 11. Germline V gene lookup returns CDR1 SGHTA and CDR2 FQGNSA. There are 17 residues in the CDR3. CDR3 sequence: CASSPWTSGSEWETQYF. The CDR3 DNA follows: TGTGCCAGCAGCCCGTGGACTAGCGGGAGTGAATGGGAGACCCAGTACTTC.

This clone was observed a few times. The chain has TRBV7-2 and TRBJ1-1; D uncertain. This CDR3 region has 14 residues. Deletions cut 3 bases from V and 0 bases from J, with 8 bases between. Germline V gives CDR1 SGHTA, CDR2 FQGNSA. The CDR3 sequence is CASSLRQMNTEAFF. The CDR3 DNA sequence: TGTGCCAGCAGCTTGAGGCAAATGAACACTGAAGCTTTCTTT.